This T cell receptor beta chain was identified in a study of chemoradiotherapy in HPV16-positive cancers. For the study at large: Functional T-cell assays on a couple of HPV16-positive patients' cells defined candidate HPV-specific clones and common TCR motifs.

V gave up 1 base and J gave up 4 bases; unmatched junction bases: 4. CDR1 is SNHLY and CDR2 is FYNNEI in the germline V gene. CDR3 length: 14 residues. The study's findings and limits: During treatment, candidate HPV-specific clones and E7-related motifs expanded in tumor. For HPV16-positive patients, expanding HPV-responsive T cells associated with longer recurrence-free survival. HPV-specific T cells were functionally defined from only two HPV16-positive patients.

Comment on this clone: Its antigen is unidentified.

TCRdb's table, derived via immunoSEQ multiplex PCR, lists solely in-frame clones and lacks some. The table lists 65,000 to 80,000 clones, roughly 90% of them singletons. Material: blood, obtained from a patient who underwent chemoradiotherapy. This TCR was sampled from a human donor with HPV-associated anogenital cancer. The chain couples TRBV2 to TRBJ2-7; TRBD2 agrees at 7 bases. CDR3 sequence: CASSEVTSIYEQYF. CDR3 nucleotides: TGTGCCAGCAGTGAAGTGACTAGCATATACGAGCAGTACTTC.